These T cell receptor beta chains were read from a single sample in a study of shared clonotypes between healthy human individuals. Data came from immunoSEQ multiplex PCR; TCRdb stores just in-frame clones and leaves some out. The data hold roughly 2,300,000 clones, with just under 95% observed a single time. The specimen was naive CD4+ T cells from PBMCs. These receptors were taken from a man between 18 and 29 years old in good health. Some clones in this sample may be carry-over from other donors' samples. The CDR3 runs from the conserved cysteine through the conserved F or W. A D gene is named only where the DNA matches it firmly. Size is stated for part of the rows, as once, few or many counts, or as a class when the clone is expanded.

.	TRBD2	TRBV28	TRBJ2-7	CASSSPGLAAGVLYEQYF	TGTGCCAGCAGTTCACCGGGACTAGCGGCGGGGGTACTCTACGAGCAGTACTTC
.	TRBD1	TRBV28	TRBJ1-1	CASSVTRRGTEAFF	TGTGCCAGCAGTGTCACCCGCAGGGGGACTGAAGCTTTCTTT
.	.	TRBV29-1	TRBJ2-3	CSVAAYGATDTQYF	TGCAGCGTTGCGGCGTACGGTGCCACAGATACGCAGTATTTT
.	.	TRBV11-2	TRBJ2-7	CASSSASLAEQYF	TGTGCCAGCAGCTCCGCGAGCTTGGCCGAGCAGTACTTC
once	.	TRBV9	TRBJ2-7	CASSVEDSGEQYF	TGTGCCAGCAGCGTAGAAGACAGCGGGGAGCAGTACTTC
.	TRBD1	TRBV29-1	TRBJ1-1	CSVATGGGTEAFF	TGCAGCGTTGCAACAGGGGGGGGCACTGAAGCTTTCTTT
once	.	TRBV29-1	TRBJ1-4	CSVRRRGEKLFF	TGCAGCGTCCGCCGGAGGGGGGAAAAACTGTTTTTT
.	.	TRBV5-1	TRBJ1-2	CASSLDGGTSYGYTF	TGCGCCAGCAGCTTGGATGGGGGGACCTCCTATGGCTACACCTTC
.	.	TRBV28	TRBJ1-2	CASSLSGNGYTF	TGTGCCAGCAGTTTGTCAGGGAATGGCTACACCTTC
.	TRBD2	TRBV9	TRBJ2-2	CASSVALAGAGELFF	TGTGCCAGCAGCGTAGCCCTAGCGGGGGCCGGGGAGCTGTTTTTT
.	.	TRBV28	TRBJ1-2	CASRRDGTYGYTF	TGTGCCAGCAGGAGGGATGGAACGTATGGCTACACCTTC
.	.	TRBV19	TRBJ1-4	CASSTRRSGDSEKLFF	TGTGCCAGTAGTACTCGTCGGTCGGGGGATAGTGAAAAACTGTTTTTT
.	TRBD1	TRBV18	TRBJ1-5	CASSPSPGGGNQPQHF	TGTGCCAGCTCACCAAGTCCAGGGGGAGGCAATCAGCCCCAGCATTTT
.	TRBD1	TRBV15	TRBJ2-6	CATSRERALAPGTGISGANVLTF	TGTGCCACCAGCAGAGAACGAGCCCTGGCACCCGGGACAGGGATCTCTGGGGCCAACGTCCTGACTTTC
.	.	TRBV19	TRBJ1-5	CASSRGSLYQPQHF	TGTGCCAGTAGTCGGGGGTCCCTTTATCAGCCCCAGCATTTT
.	TRBD2	TRBV4-1	TRBJ2-3	CASSHDITGGSTDTQYF	TGCGCCAGCAGCCATGACATAACGGGAGGGAGCACAGATACGCAGTATTTT
few	TRBD1	TRBV11-2	TRBJ1-2	CASSFQQGAGGYTF	TGTGCCAGCAGCTTTCAACAGGGGGCGGGAGGCTACACCTTC
.	TRBD1	TRBV6-1	TRBJ2-3	CASSGIPGGGFSTDTQYF	TGTGCCAGCAGTGGCATTCCAGGGGGCGGTTTTAGCACAGATACGCAGTATTTT
.	TRBD2	TRBV28	TRBJ2-6	CASKPTGTSPPGANVLTF	TGTGCCAGCAAGCCTACCGGGACTAGTCCTCCTGGGGCCAACGTCCTGACTTTC
few	.	TRBV28	TRBJ1-1	CATRQTEAFF	TGTGCCACCCGCCAGACTGAAGCTTTCTTT
.	.	TRBV30	TRBJ2-5	CAWSVVGETQYF	TGTGCCTGGAGTGTAGTAGGGGAGACCCAGTACTTC
.	.	TRBV2	TRBJ2-7	CASNPQQDPIEQYF	TGTGCCAGCAATCCACAACAGGACCCTATAGAGCAGTACTTC
.	TRBD1	TRBV5-1	TRBJ2-2	CASSLDRGATGELFF	TGCGCCAGCAGCTTGGACAGGGGTGCGACCGGGGAGCTGTTTTTT
.	.	TRBV9	TRBJ1-3	CASSVSVDLDSGNTIYF	TGTGCCAGCAGCGTATCGGTTGATTTGGACTCTGGAAACACCATATATTTT